The T cell receptor beta chain under discussion was sequenced for a study of blood T cell repertoires in COVID-19. At the level of the study: Samples representing acute and convalescent COVID-19 were sourced from the United States, Italy and Spain.

This CDR3 has 16 amino acids. Per germline, CDR1 SGHAT and CDR2 FQNNGV. V lost 5 bases, J lost 6 bases, and 11 bases stayed unmatched. Ages ranged from about 18 to 100 years, with residence in approximately 25 US areas. Clinical history reported by participants formed the basis on which cohorts were assigned. Exposed participants came across a COVID-19 case within 2 weeks before study entry. TCRdb's table, derived via immunoSEQ multiplex PCR, lists solely in-frame clones and lacks some. The sample has 150,000 to 200,000 clones, approximately 80% seen once. The chain recombines TRBV11-2 with TRBJ2-7, with 12 positions matching TRBD2. The sequence was collected from a man in his sixties who had been exposed to COVID-19. Sequencing input: PBMCs or T cells enriched from blood (not recorded which). Here the CDR3 reads CASSAPGLAGSFEQYF. CDR3 DNA: TGTGCCAGCAGCGCCCCGGGACTAGCGGGCTCATTCGAGCAGTACTTC.